These T cell receptor beta chains were read from a single sample in a study of vaccination effects on CD4 cells after COVID-19. This table comes from immunoSEQ multiplex PCR, and its TCRdb copy is limited to in-frame clones, with some not included. The sample lists approximately 31,000 clones; 70% were seen once. For these TCRs, the target antigens are not known. The sample consisted of CD4+ T cells from PBMCs cultured without peptide, taken before COVID-19 vaccination. These TCRs come from a human donor who received a COVID-19 vaccine. Both conserved end residues are part of each CDR3.

j_call: TRBJ2-1; v_call: TRBV25-1; cdr3_aa: CASRRDRYYNEQFF
j_call: TRBJ2-5; v_call: TRBV19; cdr3_aa: CASSMRGDQETQYF
j_call: TRBJ2-3; v_call: TRBV5-6; cdr3_aa: CASTLLSSRDDTDTQYF
j_call: TRBJ1-5; v_call: TRBV6-5; cdr3_aa: CASRPPGQRNQPQHF
j_call: TRBJ2-5; v_call: TRBV6-5; cdr3_aa: CASTPLGKTQYF
j_call: TRBJ1-2; v_call: TRBV6-6; cdr3_aa: CASRLDRVVGYTF
j_call: TRBJ1-1; v_call: TRBV6-5; cdr3_aa: CASIGDTEAFF
j_call: TRBJ2-5; v_call: TRBV10-1; cdr3_aa: CASSDGENQETQYF
j_call: TRBJ2-2; v_call: TRBV2; cdr3_aa: CASRTGGHGELFF
j_call: TRBJ2-3; v_call: TRBV5-1; cdr3_aa: CASTPLSGGGTDTQYF
j_call: TRBJ2-7; v_call: TRBV18; cdr3_aa: CASSPRGNEQYF